This T cell receptor beta chain was sequenced for a study of OX40 agonist ivuxolimab in advanced cancers. Study summary: Head and neck, renal cell, melanoma or hepatocellular carcinoma were the cancers that dose-escalation patients had.

Clones were read by immunoSEQ multiplex PCR, and TCRdb kept only the in-frame ones, dropping some. Among 70,000 to 95,000 clones listed, about 83% were seen once. V lost 5 bases and J lost 7; bases outside the gene matches: 10. Germline V CDR1 and CDR2: SEHNR, FQNEAQ (reference sequence). This CDR3 region has 16 residues. On this clone: Its antigen is undetermined.

Study outcomes and limitations: Expanded clones tended on average to be more numerous among CD8+ T cells than CD4+. CD4+ and CD8+ blood T cells expanded clonally by week 6 at 0.1 to 3.0 mg/kg.

The rearrangement links TRBV7-9 to TRBJ2-1, with 11 bases fitting TRBD2. The source material was CD4+ or CD8+ T cells sorted from blood, sampled in a trial of the OX40 agonist ivuxolimab. The TCR originated in an adult with an advanced solid tumor such as melanoma, head and neck, liver or kidney cancer. The CDR3 bases are TGTGCCAGCAGCGTTGATAGCGGGAGGGAGACAAATGAGCAGTTCTTC. Encoded protein: CASSVDSGRETNEQFF.